Listed below are T cell receptor beta chains from one sample, sequenced in a study of blood T cells in healthy people across ages. TCRdb reanalysed the 5' RACE reads using MiXCR and keeps one entry per CDR3 protein. The sample holds about 1.4 million distinct CDR3 sequences, roughly 60% seen once. What was sequenced was blood. Every receptor here comes from a young man in good health. CDR3s include the opening cysteine and the closing phenylalanine or tryptophan. The order of the fields is clone size, V gene, D gene, J gene, CDR3 DNA, CDR3 protein. The D gene is left open where the match is weak. Size is stated for part of the rows, as once, few or many counts, or as a class when the clone is expanded.

size: NA
V: TRBV2
D: NA
J: TRBJ2-1
DNA: TGTGCCAGCAGTGAATCGCGGGGTGTGGGTTACAATGAGCAGTTCTTC
CDR3: CASSESRGVGYNEQFF

size: NA
V: TRBV7-2
D: NA
J: TRBJ2-1
DNA: TGTGCCAGCAGCTCGCCTGACTACAACAATGAGCAGTTCTTC
CDR3: CASSSPDYNNEQFF

size: NA
V: TRBV4-1
D: TRBD1
J: TRBJ2-5
DNA: TGCGCCAGCAGTCCGACAGGGCCTAGTCAAGAGACCCAGTACTTC
CDR3: CASSPTGPSQETQYF

size: once
V: TRBV7-9
D: TRBD1
J: TRBJ2-7
DNA: TGTGCCAGCAGCTTTACAGGGGGCGTAGGGTACGAGCAGTACTTC
CDR3: CASSFTGGVGYEQYF

size: NA
V: TRBV3-1
D: NA
J: TRBJ1-4
DNA: TGTGCCAGCAGCCAGGCAGGGAATGAAAAACTGTTTTTT
CDR3: CASSQAGNEKLFF

size: once
V: TRBV4-3
D: TRBD1
J: TRBJ2-3
DNA: TGCGCCAGCAGCCAAGAGCCCATTCTCGGGACAGGGGGAAGCACAGATACGCAGTATTTT
CDR3: CASSQEPILGTGGSTDTQYF

size: few
V: TRBV4-3
D: NA
J: TRBJ1-2
DNA: TGCGCCAGCAGCCAATCTATCTCCCACTATGGCTACACCTTC
CDR3: CASSQSISHYGYTF

size: NA
V: TRBV5-1
D: TRBD1
J: TRBJ2-7
DNA: TGCGCCAGCAGCTTAGAGGGGGCGCCGAACGAGCAGTACTTC
CDR3: CASSLEGAPNEQYF

size: few
V: TRBV20-1
D: NA
J: TRBJ2-1
DNA: TGCAGTGCTGGCGAAAGGGAGCAGTTCTTC
CDR3: CSAGEREQFF

size: many
V: TRBV29-1
D: TRBD2
J: TRBJ2-1
DNA: TGCAGCACTAGCGGAGTGAGCTCCTACAATGAGCAGTTCTTC
CDR3: CSTSGVSSYNEQFF

size: NA
V: TRBV4-1
D: NA
J: TRBJ2-5
DNA: TGCGCCAGTAGCCAACTCCCTAAGGTAGAGACCCAGTACTTC
CDR3: CASSQLPKVETQYF

size: few
V: TRBV7-9
D: NA
J: TRBJ2-3
DNA: TGTGCCACTGGTAGTACGCAGTATTTT
CDR3: CATGSTQYF

size: NA
V: TRBV7-2
D: NA
J: TRBJ2-7
DNA: TGTGCCAGCAGCTTAGTTGCTAAGGAGCAGTACTTC
CDR3: CASSLVAKEQYF

size: NA
V: TRBV29-1
D: NA
J: TRBJ2-5
DNA: TGCAGCGTATCGGGGAGAGCAGCCCAAGAGATCCAGTACTTC
CDR3: CSVSGRAAQEIQYF

size: NA
V: TRBV20-1
D: NA
J: TRBJ2-1
DNA: TGCAGTGCTAGAGATCCAGGGACTTACAAGAATGAGCAGTTCTTC
CDR3: CSARDPGTYKNEQFF

size: NA
V: TRBV20-1
D: NA
J: TRBJ1-1
DNA: TGCAGTGCTTCACTCCCGACGGGTATGAACACTGAGGCTTTCTTT
CDR3: CSASLPTGMNTEAFF

size: NA
V: TRBV27
D: TRBD1
J: TRBJ2-7
DNA: TGTGCCAGCAGTAATCGACAGGGGGCGGGTTACGAGCAGTACTTC
CDR3: CASSNRQGAGYEQYF

size: NA
V: TRBV10-3
D: TRBD1
J: TRBJ1-5
DNA: TGTGCCATCAGTGAGCCGACAGGGGACCCACAGCCCCAGCATTTT
CDR3: CAISEPTGDPQPQHF

size: NA
V: TRBV4-1
D: NA
J: TRBJ2-7
DNA: TGCGCCAGCAGCCAAGATCGGGGGTGGGCCGACGAGCAGTACTTC
CDR3: CASSQDRGWADEQYF

size: NA
V: TRBV5-1
D: NA
J: TRBJ2-5
DNA: TGCGCCAGCAGCCCTCTTCCAGGGCGAAGGGAGACCCAGTACTTC
CDR3: CASSPLPGRRETQYF

size: NA
V: TRBV5-1
D: NA
J: TRBJ1-1
DNA: TGCGCCAGCAGCGCGGGGGACCACACTGAAGCTTTCTTT
CDR3: CASSAGDHTEAFF

size: NA
V: TRBV7-9
D: TRBD2
J: TRBJ2-1
DNA: TGTGCCAGCAGCGGTAGCGGGACTAGGGACAATGAGCAGTTCTTC
CDR3: CASSGSGTRDNEQFF

size: NA
V: TRBV29-1
D: NA
J: TRBJ2-3
DNA: TGCAGCGTTACTACCGAGGGGACCCTGACGGATGAGGGGCAGTATTTT
CDR3: CSVTTEGTLTDEGQYF

size: NA
V: TRBV4-1
D: NA
J: TRBJ2-1
DNA: TGCGCCAGCAGCCATCCAACCGGGGGCTCCTACAATGAGCAGTTCTTC
CDR3: CASSHPTGGSYNEQFF

size: once
V: TRBV7-9
D: NA
J: TRBJ2-6
DNA: TGTGCCAGCAGCCTGGGGACACCCTCTGGGGCCAACGTCCTGACTTTC
CDR3: CASSLGTPSGANVLTF

size: NA
V: TRBV5-4
D: NA
J: TRBJ2-7
DNA: TGTGCCAGCAGACGTAAGGGTGGTGACTACGAGCAGTACTTC
CDR3: CASRRKGGDYEQYF

size: once
V: TRBV20-1
D: TRBD2
J: TRBJ2-1
DNA: TGCAGTGCTAGTTCGGCTAGCGGTTACAATGAGCAGTTCTTC
CDR3: CSASSASGYNEQFF

size: few
V: TRBV27
D: NA
J: TRBJ1-5
DNA: TGTGCCAGCAGGGGGTATAGCAATCAGCCCCAGCATTTT
CDR3: CASRGYSNQPQHF

size: NA
V: TRBV6-2/TRBV6-3
D: NA
J: TRBJ1-1
DNA: TGTGCCAGCAGTTGGGACGGCCGGGGTGCTTTCTTT
CDR3: CASSWDGRGAFF

size: once
V: TRBV3-1
D: TRBD2
J: TRBJ2-7
DNA: TGTGCCACCGCAGCAGCGGGAGGTAGCGAGAAGTACTTC
CDR3: CATAAAGGSEKYF

size: NA
V: TRBV20-1
D: TRBD1
J: TRBJ2-5
DNA: TGCAGTGCTAGAGATCCCGGACAGGGGTCCGCGACCCAGTACTTC
CDR3: CSARDPGQGSATQYF

size: NA
V: TRBV9
D: NA
J: TRBJ1-1
DNA: TGTGCCAGCAGCGTAGTGAGGGAGGTCTACACTGAAGCTTTCTTT
CDR3: CASSVVREVYTEAFF

size: NA
V: TRBV5-5
D: NA
J: TRBJ2-1
DNA: TGTGCCAGCAGCTTGTGGGGTGGATACAATGAGCAGTTCTTC
CDR3: CASSLWGGYNEQFF

size: NA
V: TRBV20-1
D: NA
J: TRBJ1-4
DNA: TGCAGTGCTAGAAGTGATCGGGATAACGGCGAAAAACTGTTTTTT
CDR3: CSARSDRDNGEKLFF

size: NA
V: TRBV10-3
D: NA
J: TRBJ1-2
DNA: TGTGCCATCAGCCCCGGGGTTGACTATGGCTACACCTTC
CDR3: CAISPGVDYGYTF

size: few
V: TRBV29-1
D: NA
J: TRBJ1-1
DNA: TGCAGCGTTGTTGGATGGGGTAACACTGAAGCTTTCTTT
CDR3: CSVVGWGNTEAFF

size: NA
V: TRBV11-1
D: NA
J: TRBJ2-5
DNA: TGTGCCAGCAGCTTAGCGTCCCTAGCAGACTACAATGAGCAGTACTTC
CDR3: CASSLASLADYNEQYF

size: NA
V: TRBV29-1
D: TRBD1
J: TRBJ2-1
DNA: TGCAGCGGATCCAGGGGGAGTGAGCAGTTCTTC
CDR3: CSGSRGSEQFF

size: NA
V: TRBV27
D: NA
J: TRBJ1-3
DNA: TGTGCCACCTCGGAGGCAGGGGACGCTGGAAACACCATATATTTT
CDR3: CATSEAGDAGNTIYF

size: NA
V: TRBV20-1
D: NA
J: TRBJ2-1
DNA: TGCAGTGCTAGAGAGGATACGCCCAATGAGCAGTTCTTC
CDR3: CSAREDTPNEQFF

size: NA
V: TRBV2
D: NA
J: TRBJ2-3
DNA: TGTGCCATCCAAGGGGGGACGGATACGCAGTATTTT
CDR3: CAIQGGTDTQYF

size: once
V: TRBV19
D: TRBD2
J: TRBJ2-3
DNA: TGTGCCAGTAGGAAACTAGCGGGGGGGACAGATACGCAGTATTTT
CDR3: CASRKLAGGTDTQYF

size: few
V: TRBV20-1
D: NA
J: TRBJ1-4
DNA: TGCAGTGCCCAAAGGACGGAGTCTAATGAAAAACTGTTTTTT
CDR3: CSAQRTESNEKLFF

size: NA
V: TRBV7-2
D: TRBD2
J: TRBJ2-1
DNA: TGTGCCAGCAGCTCCCCCAGGGTAGCGGGGGGGCTCGATGAGCAGTTCTTC
CDR3: CASSSPRVAGGLDEQFF

size: NA
V: TRBV4-1
D: NA
J: TRBJ1-2
DNA: TGCGCCAGCAGCCATGGCGCCCAGAATGGCTACACCTTC
CDR3: CASSHGAQNGYTF

size: few
V: TRBV4-3
D: NA
J: TRBJ2-3
DNA: TGCGCCAGCGGCCAAGATCTCTTAGGACGCCTCACAGATACGCAGTATTTT
CDR3: CASGQDLLGRLTDTQYF

size: NA
V: TRBV27
D: NA
J: TRBJ2-5
DNA: TGTGCCAGCAACCCAGCGGGCCTAGGGGAGACCCAGTACTTC
CDR3: CASNPAGLGETQYF

size: few
V: TRBV12-3/TRBV12-4
D: NA
J: TRBJ2-1
DNA: TGTGCCAGCAGTTTAACGGCAGGGTACAATGAGCAGTTCTTC
CDR3: CASSLTAGYNEQFF

size: NA
V: TRBV7-9
D: NA
J: TRBJ2-7
DNA: TGTGCCAGCAGCTTCGGGAAGTACCGGGACTCCACCTACGAGCAGTACTTC
CDR3: CASSFGKYRDSTYEQYF

size: NA
V: TRBV4-1
D: TRBD1
J: TRBJ1-6
DNA: TGCGCCAGCAGCCAAGTGGGACAGAATTCACCCCTCCACTTT
CDR3: CASSQVGQNSPLHF

size: medium-sized
V: TRBV25-1
D: NA
J: TRBJ2-5
DNA: TGTGCCAGCAGCCCCAATCCTCGGGCCATAAAAAGAAACGAGACCCAGTACTTC
CDR3: CASSPNPRAIKRNETQYF

size: NA
V: TRBV12-3/TRBV12-4
D: NA
J: TRBJ2-3
DNA: TGTGCCAGCGGGAACGCGGGTTTAACAGATACGCAGTATTTT
CDR3: CASGNAGLTDTQYF

size: few
V: TRBV12-3/TRBV12-4
D: NA
J: TRBJ2-3
DNA: TGTGCCAGCAGGGACGTCGGGACAGATACGCAGTATTTT
CDR3: CASRDVGTDTQYF

size: NA
V: TRBV4-2
D: TRBD2
J: TRBJ2-3
DNA: TGTGCCAGCAGCCACCCACTAGCGGGGGACACAGATACGCAGTATTTT
CDR3: CASSHPLAGDTDTQYF